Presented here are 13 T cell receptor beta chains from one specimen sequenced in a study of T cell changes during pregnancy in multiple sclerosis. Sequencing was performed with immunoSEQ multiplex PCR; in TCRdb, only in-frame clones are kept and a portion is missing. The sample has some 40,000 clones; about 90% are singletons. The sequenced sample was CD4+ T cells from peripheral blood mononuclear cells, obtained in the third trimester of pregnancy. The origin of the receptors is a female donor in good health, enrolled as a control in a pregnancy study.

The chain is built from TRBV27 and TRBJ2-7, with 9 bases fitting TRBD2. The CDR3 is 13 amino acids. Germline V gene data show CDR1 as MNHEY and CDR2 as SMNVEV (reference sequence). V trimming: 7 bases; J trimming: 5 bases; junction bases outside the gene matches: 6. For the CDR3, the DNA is TGTGCCAGCACTACGTTAGCGGGAGACGAGCAGTACTTC. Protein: CASTTLAGDEQYF.

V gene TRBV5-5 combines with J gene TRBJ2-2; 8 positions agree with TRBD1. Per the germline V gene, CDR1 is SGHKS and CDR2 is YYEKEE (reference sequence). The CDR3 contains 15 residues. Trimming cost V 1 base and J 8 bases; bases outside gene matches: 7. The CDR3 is CASSLLRQGYGELFF. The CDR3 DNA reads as TGTGCCAGCAGCTTGCTTCGACAGGGGTATGGGGAGCTGTTTTTT.

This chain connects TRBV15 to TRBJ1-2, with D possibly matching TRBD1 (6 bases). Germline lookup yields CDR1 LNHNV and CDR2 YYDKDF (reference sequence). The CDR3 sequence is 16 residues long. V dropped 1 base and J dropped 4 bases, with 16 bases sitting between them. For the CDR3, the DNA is TGTGCCACCAGCAGAGGACCACAGGGAACCCTCTATGGCTACACCTTC. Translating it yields CATSRGPQGTLYGYTF.

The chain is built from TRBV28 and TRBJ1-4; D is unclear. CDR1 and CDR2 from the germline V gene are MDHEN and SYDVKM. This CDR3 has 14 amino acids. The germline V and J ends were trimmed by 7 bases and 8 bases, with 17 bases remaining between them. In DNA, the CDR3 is TGTGCCAGCACAATACCCCGGGAACGGGAAAAACTGTTTTTT. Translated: CASTIPREREKLFF.

This chain's CDR3 is CAWIHSAVSYGELFF. In DNA form, the CDR3 reads TGTGCCTGGATTCACTCCGCCGTGTCTTACGGGGAGCTGTTTTTT. The chain carries TRBV30 and TRBJ2-2; D is unresolved. This CDR3 has 15 amino acids. Trimming cost V 4 bases and J 7 bases, with 19 bases left between them. Germline CDR1 and CDR2: GTSNPN and SVGIG (reference sequence).

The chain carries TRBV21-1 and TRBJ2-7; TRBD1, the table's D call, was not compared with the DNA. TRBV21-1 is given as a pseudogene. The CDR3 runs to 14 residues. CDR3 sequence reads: CASSERQGSGEQYF. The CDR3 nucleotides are TGTGCCAGCAGCGAGAGACAGGGCTCGGGGGAGCAGTACTTC.

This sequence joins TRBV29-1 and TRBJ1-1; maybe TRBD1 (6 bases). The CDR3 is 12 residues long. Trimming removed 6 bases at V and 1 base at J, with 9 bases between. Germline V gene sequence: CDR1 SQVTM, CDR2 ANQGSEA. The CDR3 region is CSVVGQNTEAFF. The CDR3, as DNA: TGCAGCGTAGTGGGACAGAACACTGAAGCTTTCTTT.

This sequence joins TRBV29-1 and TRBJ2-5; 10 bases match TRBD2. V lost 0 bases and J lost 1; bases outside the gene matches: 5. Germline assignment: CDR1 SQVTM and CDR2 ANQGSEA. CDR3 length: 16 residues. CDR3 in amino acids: CSVEDISGRFQETQYF. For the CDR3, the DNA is TGCAGCGTTGAAGATATTAGCGGGAGGTTCCAAGAGACCCAGTACTTC.

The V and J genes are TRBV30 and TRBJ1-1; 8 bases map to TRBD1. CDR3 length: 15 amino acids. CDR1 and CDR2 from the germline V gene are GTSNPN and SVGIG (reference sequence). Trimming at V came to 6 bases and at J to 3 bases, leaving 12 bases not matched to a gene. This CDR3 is CACNRGEWKDTEAFF. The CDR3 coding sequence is TGTGCCTGTAACAGGGGGGAGTGGAAGGACACTGAAGCTTTCTTT. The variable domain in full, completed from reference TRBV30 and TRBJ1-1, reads SQTIHQWPATLVQPVGSPLSLECTVEGTSNPNLYWYRQAAGRGLQLLFYSVGIGQISSEVPQNLSASRPQDRQFILSSKKLLLSDSGFYLCACNRGEWKDTEAFFGQGTRLTVV.

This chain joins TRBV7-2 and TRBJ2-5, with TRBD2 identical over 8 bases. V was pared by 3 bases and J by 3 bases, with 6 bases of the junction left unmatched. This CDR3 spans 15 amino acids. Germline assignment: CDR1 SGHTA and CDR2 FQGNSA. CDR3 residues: CASSFRGSGKETQYF. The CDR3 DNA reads TGTGCCAGCAGCTTCCGGGGTAGCGGGAAAGAGACCCAGTACTTC.

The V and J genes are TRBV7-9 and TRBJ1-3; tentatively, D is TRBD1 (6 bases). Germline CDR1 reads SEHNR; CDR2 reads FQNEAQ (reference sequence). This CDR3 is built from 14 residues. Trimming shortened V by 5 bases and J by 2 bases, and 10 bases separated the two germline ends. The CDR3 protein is CASSPPGAGNTIYF. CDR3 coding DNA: TGTGCCAGCAGCCCCCCAGGGGCTGGAAACACCATATATTTT.

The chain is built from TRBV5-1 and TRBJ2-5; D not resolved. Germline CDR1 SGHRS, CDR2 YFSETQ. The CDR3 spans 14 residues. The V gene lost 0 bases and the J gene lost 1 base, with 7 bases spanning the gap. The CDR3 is CASSLGLGQETQYF. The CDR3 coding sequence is TGCGCCAGCAGCTTGGGACTGGGCCAAGAGACCCAGTACTTC. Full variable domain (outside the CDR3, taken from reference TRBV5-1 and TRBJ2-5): KAGVTQTPRYLIKTRGQQVTLSCSPISGHRSVSWYQQTPGQGLQFLFEYFSETQRNKGNFPGRFSGRQFSNSRSEMNVSTLELGDSALYLCASSLGLGQETQYFGPGTRLLVL.

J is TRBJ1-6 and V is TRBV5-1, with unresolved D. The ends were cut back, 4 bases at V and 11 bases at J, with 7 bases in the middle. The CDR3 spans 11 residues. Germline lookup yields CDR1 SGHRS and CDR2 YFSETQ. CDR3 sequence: CASSAEAPLHF. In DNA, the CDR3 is TGCGCCAGCAGCGCAGAAGCACCCCTCCACTTT.